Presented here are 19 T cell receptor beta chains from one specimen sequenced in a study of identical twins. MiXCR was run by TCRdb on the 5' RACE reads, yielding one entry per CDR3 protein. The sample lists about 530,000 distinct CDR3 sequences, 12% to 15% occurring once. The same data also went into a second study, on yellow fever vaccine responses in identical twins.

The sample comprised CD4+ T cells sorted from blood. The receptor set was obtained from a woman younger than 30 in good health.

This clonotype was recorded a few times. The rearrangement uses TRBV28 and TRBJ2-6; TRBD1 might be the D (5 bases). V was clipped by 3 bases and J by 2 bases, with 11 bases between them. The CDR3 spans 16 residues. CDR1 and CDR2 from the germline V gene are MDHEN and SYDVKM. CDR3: CASSFLVGPGANVLTF. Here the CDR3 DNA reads TGTGCCAGCAGTTTCTTGGTGGGGCCTGGGGCCAACGTCCTGACTTTC.

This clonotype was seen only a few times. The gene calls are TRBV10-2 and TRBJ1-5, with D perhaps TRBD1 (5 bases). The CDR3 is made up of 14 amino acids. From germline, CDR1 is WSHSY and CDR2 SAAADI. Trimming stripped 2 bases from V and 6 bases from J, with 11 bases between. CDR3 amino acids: CASSEKSGLQPQHF. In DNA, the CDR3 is TGCGCCAGCAGTGAGAAGTCAGGGCTTCAGCCCCAGCATTTT.

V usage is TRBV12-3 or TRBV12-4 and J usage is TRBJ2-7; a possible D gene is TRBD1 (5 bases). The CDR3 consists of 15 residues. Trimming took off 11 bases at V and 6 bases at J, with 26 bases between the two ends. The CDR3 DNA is TGTGCCGGCTCCATAATCTCCCTCAGGGTAAGCGAGCAGTACTTC. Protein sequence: CAGSIISLRVSEQYF.

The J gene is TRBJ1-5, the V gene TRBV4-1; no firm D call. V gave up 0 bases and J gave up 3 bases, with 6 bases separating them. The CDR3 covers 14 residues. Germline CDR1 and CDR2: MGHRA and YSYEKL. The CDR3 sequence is CASSQDSNNQPQHF. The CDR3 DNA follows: TGCGCCAGCAGCCAAGACTCAAACAATCAGCCCCAGCATTTT.

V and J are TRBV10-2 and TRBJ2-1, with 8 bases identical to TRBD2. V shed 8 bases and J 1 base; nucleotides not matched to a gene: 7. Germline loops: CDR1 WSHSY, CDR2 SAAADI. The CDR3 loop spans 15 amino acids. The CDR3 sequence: CASLTTSGSYNEQFF. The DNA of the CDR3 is TGCGCCAGCTTAACCACTAGCGGATCCTACAATGAGCAGTTCTTC.

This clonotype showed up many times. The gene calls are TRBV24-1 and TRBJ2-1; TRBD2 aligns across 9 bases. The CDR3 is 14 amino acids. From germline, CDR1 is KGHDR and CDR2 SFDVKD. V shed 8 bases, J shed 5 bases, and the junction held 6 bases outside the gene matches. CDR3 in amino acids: CATTTGLANNEQFF. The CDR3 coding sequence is TGTGCCACCACCACGGGACTAGCTAACAATGAGCAGTTCTTC.

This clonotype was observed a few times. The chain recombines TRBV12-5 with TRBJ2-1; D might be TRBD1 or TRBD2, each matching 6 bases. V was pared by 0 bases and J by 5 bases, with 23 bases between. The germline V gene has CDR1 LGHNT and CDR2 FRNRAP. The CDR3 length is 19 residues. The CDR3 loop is CASGLVLSPRGTNNNEQFF. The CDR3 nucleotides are TGTGCTAGTGGTTTGGTACTCTCCCCCCGGGGGACAAACAACAATGAGCAGTTCTTC.

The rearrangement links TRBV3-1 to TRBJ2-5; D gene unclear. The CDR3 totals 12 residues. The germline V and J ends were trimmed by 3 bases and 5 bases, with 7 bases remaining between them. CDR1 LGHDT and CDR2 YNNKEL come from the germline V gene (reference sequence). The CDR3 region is CASSHFRETQYF. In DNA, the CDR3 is TGTGCCAGCAGCCATTTTCGTGAGACCCAGTACTTC.

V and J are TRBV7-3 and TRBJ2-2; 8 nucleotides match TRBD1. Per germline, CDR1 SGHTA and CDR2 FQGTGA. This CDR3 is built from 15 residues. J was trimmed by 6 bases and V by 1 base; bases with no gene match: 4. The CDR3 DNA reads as TGTGCCAGCAGCTTAAGGGGACAGGTGGCCGGGGAGCTGTTTTTT. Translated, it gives CASSLRGQVAGELFF. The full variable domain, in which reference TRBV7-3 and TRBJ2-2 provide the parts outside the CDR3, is GAGVSQTPSNKVTEKGKYVELRCDPISGHTALYWYRQSLGQGPEFLIYFQGTGAADDSGLPNDRFFAVRPEGSVSTLKIQRTERGDSAVYLCASSLRGQVAGELFFGEGSRLTVL.

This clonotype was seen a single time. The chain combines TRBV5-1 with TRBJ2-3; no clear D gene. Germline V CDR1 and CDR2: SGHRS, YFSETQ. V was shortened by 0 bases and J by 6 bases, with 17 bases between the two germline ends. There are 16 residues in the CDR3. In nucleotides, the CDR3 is TGCGCCAGCAGCTTGGCTCCAGGACCCTTTACTGATACGCAGTATTTT. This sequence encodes CASSLAPGPFTDTQYF.

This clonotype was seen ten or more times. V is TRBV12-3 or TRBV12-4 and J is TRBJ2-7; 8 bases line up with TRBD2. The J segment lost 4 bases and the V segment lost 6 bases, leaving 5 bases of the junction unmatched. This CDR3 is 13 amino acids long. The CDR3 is CASSQRGGYEQYV. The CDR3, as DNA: TGTGCCAGCAGCCAACGGGGGGGATACGAGCAGTACGTC.

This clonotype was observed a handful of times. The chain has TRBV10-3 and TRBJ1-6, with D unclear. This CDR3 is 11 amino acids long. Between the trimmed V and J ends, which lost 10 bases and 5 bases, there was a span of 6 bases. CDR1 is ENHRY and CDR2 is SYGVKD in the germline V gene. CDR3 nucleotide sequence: TGTGCCACCGAGGATAATTCACCCCTCCACTTT. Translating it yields CATEDNSPLHF.

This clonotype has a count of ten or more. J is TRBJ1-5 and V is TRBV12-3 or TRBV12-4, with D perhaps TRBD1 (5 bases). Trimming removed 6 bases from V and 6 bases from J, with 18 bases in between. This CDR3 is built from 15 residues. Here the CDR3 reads CASSLTLGGFQPQHF. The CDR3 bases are TGTGCCAGCAGCCTCACCCTGGGGGGGTTTCAGCCCCAGCATTTT.

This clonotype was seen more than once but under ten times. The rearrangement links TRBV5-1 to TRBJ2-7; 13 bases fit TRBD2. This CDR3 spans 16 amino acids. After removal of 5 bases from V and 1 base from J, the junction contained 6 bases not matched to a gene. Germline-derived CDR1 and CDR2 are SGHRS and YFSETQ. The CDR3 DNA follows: TGCGCCAGCAGAGTGACTAGCGGGGGGACATCCTACGAGCAGTACTTC. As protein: CASRVTSGGTSYEQYF.

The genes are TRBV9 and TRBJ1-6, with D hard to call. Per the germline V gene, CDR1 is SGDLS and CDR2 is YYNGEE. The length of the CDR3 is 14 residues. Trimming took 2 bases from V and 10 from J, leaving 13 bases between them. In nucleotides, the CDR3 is TGTGCCAGCAGCGTCGATTGGAGGAGATCACCCCTCCACTTT. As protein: CASSVDWRRSPLHF.

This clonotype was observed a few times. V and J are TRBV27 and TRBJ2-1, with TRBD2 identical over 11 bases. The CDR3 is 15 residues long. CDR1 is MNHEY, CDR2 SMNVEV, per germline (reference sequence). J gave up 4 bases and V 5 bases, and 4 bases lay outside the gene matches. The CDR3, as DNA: TGTGCCAGCAGTACGCTAGCGGGGGGTTACAATGAGCAGTTCTTC. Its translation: CASSTLAGGYNEQFF.

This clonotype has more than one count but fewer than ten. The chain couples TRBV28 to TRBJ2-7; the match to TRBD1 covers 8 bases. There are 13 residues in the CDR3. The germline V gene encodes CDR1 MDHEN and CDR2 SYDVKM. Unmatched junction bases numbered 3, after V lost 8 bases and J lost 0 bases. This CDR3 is CASQGASSYEQYV. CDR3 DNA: TGTGCCAGCCAGGGGGCGAGCTCCTACGAGCAGTACGTC.

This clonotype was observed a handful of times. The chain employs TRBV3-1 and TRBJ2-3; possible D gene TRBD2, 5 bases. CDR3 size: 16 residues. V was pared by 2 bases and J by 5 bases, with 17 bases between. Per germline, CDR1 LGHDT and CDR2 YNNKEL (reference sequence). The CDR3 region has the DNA TGTGCCAGCAGCCAAATGAGGGCCCAAAGGATAGATACGCAGTATTTT. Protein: CASSQMRAQRIDTQYF.

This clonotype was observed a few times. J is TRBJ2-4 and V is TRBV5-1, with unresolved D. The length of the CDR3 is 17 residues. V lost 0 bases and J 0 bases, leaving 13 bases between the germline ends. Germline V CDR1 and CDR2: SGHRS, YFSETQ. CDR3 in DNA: TGCGCCAGCAGCTTGGATTCGGCTGCTTTAGCCAAAAACATTCAGTACTTC. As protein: CASSLDSAALAKNIQYF.